This T cell receptor (beta chain) was sequenced during a study of control samples from healthy donors and cancer patients. Clones were read by immunoSEQ multiplex PCR, and TCRdb kept only the in-frame ones, dropping some. The sample records 55,000 to 85,000 clones, about 90% being singletons. The CDR3 length is 17 residues. The J segment lost 5 bases and the V segment lost 5 bases, leaving 14 bases of the junction unmatched. Germline V gene sequence: CDR1 MDHEN, CDR2 SYDVKM. This chain joins TRBV28 and TRBJ2-5; 10 nucleotides align to TRBD1. This TCR derives from a woman between 50 and 59 years old with head and neck cancer. Material: PBMCs. CDR3 DNA: TGTGCCAGCAGTACTACCCTGGGGGGACAGGGGATGGAGACCCAGTACTTC. This encodes CASSTTLGGQGMETQYF.